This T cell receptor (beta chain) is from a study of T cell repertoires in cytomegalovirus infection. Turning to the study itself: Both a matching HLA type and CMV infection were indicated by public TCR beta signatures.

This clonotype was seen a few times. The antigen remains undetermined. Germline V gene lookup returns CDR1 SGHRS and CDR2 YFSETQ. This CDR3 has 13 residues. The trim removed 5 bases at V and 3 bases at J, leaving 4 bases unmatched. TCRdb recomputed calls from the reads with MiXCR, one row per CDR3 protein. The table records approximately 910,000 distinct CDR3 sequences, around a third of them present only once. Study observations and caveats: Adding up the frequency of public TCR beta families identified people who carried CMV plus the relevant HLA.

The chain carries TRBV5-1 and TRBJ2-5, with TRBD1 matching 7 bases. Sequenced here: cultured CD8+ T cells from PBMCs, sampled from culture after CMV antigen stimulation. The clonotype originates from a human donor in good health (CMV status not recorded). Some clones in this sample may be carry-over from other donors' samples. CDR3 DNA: TGCGCCAGCAGACCAGGGGGAAAAGAGACCCAGTACTTC. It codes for CASRPGGKETQYF.